This T cell receptor beta chain is drawn from a study of Graves' ophthalmopathy and Graves' hyperthyroidism. Amplifying from RNA transcripts, the study obtained TCR beta CDR3 regions. Amplification began with first-round RT-PCR using HTBI primers, then second-round multiplex PCR was performed. One entry per CDR3 protein results from TCRdb running MiXCR on the multiplex PCR reads. The data hold 650,000 to 800,000 distinct CDR3 sequences, with about 41% observed a single time. Findings and limits, study-wide: The model achieved under 71% sensitivity and roughly 72% specificity for ophthalmopathy progression.

A word on this clonotype: Antigen specificity is unknown.

The TCR comes from an adult man with Graves' ophthalmopathy. The sequencing sample was made of peripheral blood.

CDR3 in amino acids: CASSFGFSNSPLHF. CDR3 coding DNA: TGTGCCAGCAGCTTCGGGTTCTCCAATTCACCCCTCCACTTT. This sequence joins TRBV7-8 and TRBJ1-6; D unresolved. V dropped 3 bases and J dropped 7 bases, with 10 bases sitting between them. The CDR3 is 14 amino acids. CDR1 is SGHVS and CDR2 is FQNEAQ in the germline V gene.